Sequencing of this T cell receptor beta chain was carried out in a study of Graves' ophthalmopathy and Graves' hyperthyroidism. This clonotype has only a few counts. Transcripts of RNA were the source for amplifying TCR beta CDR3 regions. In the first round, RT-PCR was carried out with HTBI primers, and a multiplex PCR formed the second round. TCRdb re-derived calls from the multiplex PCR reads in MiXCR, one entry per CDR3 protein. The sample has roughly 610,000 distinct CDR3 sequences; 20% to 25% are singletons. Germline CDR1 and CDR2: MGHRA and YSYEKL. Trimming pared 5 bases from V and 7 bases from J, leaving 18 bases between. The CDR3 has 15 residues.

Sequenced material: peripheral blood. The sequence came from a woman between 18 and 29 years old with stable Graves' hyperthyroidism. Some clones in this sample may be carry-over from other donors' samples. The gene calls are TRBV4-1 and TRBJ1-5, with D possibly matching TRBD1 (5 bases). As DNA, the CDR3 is TGCGCCAGCAGCTCTCGGGGGGGTTCGTGGCAGCCCCAGCATTTT. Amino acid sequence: CASSSRGGSWQPQHF.